What follows is one TCR beta chain and its context. The antigen it recognizes is unknown. Base qualities are not provided; no much larger clone lies one nucleotide away. The germline V gene (reference sequence) specifies SEHNR as CDR1 and FQNEAQ as CDR2. There are 18 amino acids in the CDR3, from cysteine to phenylalanine inclusive. CDR3 DNA is the only sequence kept; it has 54 bases, read in frame from the first base. Trimming takes 4 bases from V and 4 bases from J, and the germline ends sit 20 bases apart. Libraries were constructed by the immunoSEQ multiplex PCR assay. Some 100,000 TCR templates per sample were assayed by the deep sequencing platform. Genomic DNA extracted from sorted T cells was used for TCRbeta CDR3 sequencing. For the original study's pipeline: The R programming language was used for the clonal analysis of the TCRbeta CDR3 data. Unstimulated samples were compared with post-reaction CFSE-low samples to define alloreactive CD4+ and CD8+ clones. Alloreactive CD4+ clones were assigned to regulatory or non-regulatory origin by matching sequences to sorted unstimulated Treg and non-Treg repertoires. This is the immuneACCESS table as TCRdb keeps it, with only in-frame sequences that have V and J called. A part of the clones is gone; compared with another copy, unresolved V genes explain less than half, and the rest is unexplained. V and J calls and clone size are as listed in that table; D and trimming were resolved from the DNA. The sample data list 50,000 to 55,000 clones, and 85% to 95% of these were observed just once. The top ten hold roughly 17% of the sample.

This entry comes from a study of siplizumab effects on memory and regulatory T cells (dated by TCRdb to the late 2010s). Describing the broader study: The study looked at the effect of siplizumab, an anti-CD2 antibody, on alloreactive T-cell subsets in allogeneic mixed lymphocyte reactions made from human PBMCs. What the authors observed across the whole study: Sequences below about 10^-5 frequency were poorly captured, so only a minor fraction of alloreactive clones could be mapped to unstimulated subsets. Siplizumab significantly reduced the cumulative frequency of alloreactive sequences traceable to unstimulated CD4+ memory T cells. Of the alloreactive CD4+ clones that could be mapped, the Treg-derived share averaged almost 70% with siplizumab compared with approximately 30% in control reactions. A naive or memory phenotype could not be assigned to roughly 75-95% of proliferating CD4+ or CD8+ clones. Greater diversity appeared to be present in unstimulated naive T cells than in memory T cells, and a substantial contribution to the alloresponse seemed to be made by naive cells. No functional confirmation was obtained for the suppressive function of proliferating Tregs from siplizumab cultures.

Sorted unstimulated T cells and proliferating T cells recovered from mixed lymphocyte reactions underwent TCRbeta CDR3 sequencing. Fresh whole blood from fewer than twelve HLA-typed healthy donors was used to isolate PBMCs. This receptor was identified in a human donor in good health. This receptor chain uses TRBV7-9 and TRBJ2-6; D gene: possibly TRBD1, on 5 matching bases. Sequencing was done on a sample of CD8+ T cells sorted from blood. The CDR3 corresponds to CASSSSGFPRTGANVLTF. At the DNA level, the sequence is TGTGCCAGCAGCTCCTCAGGGTTTCCTAGAACCGGGGCCAACGTCCTGACTTTC.